This section outlines one TCR beta chain sequence together with its context. Its antigen has not been determined. The record has no base qualities; no much larger clone is one base away. At diagnosis, tumor, uninvolved tumor-adjacent lung and peripheral blood were collected and then preserved as a mix of FFPE and fresh-frozen material. Blood samples were analyzed as peripheral blood mononuclear cells for TCR repertoire profiling. The sample belongs to a study of T cells in localized non-small cell lung cancer (dated by TCRdb to about 2020). General notes on the study: The study examined T cell repertoires in approximately 240 patients with early-stage NSCLC and compared tumors with uninvolved tumor-adjacent lungs. The cohort comprised under 250 treatment-naïve NSCLC patients with resected, localized lung tumors. Of the NSCLC patients, about 130 were male and approximately 99 were female, and the mean age was approximately 66 years. Beyond this particular receptor, the publication reports: Uninvolved tumor-adjacent lung showed the highest T cell clonality, higher than tumor, which suggests more focused antigenic responses in the uninvolved tumor-adjacent lung. Since the design was exploratory, TCR variables were selected using unadjusted p-values with no false-discovery rate correction. Longer overall survival was associated with higher T cell density in blood, whereas shorter survival was associated with higher clonality in adjacent lung. Of the top 100 tumor clones, a median of around 57 were detected in paired uninvolved adjacent lung; about 28 were also among that lung's top 100. Because multi-region tumor sequencing was not performed, intratumor heterogeneity could not be ruled out.

TCR beta CDR3 regions were sequenced from DNA using the immunoSEQ Assay. Per the source publication's procedure: T cell density was computed as TCR beta template counts normalized to usable DNA estimated by amplifying housekeeping genes. Richness was estimated using the preseqR package, with extrapolation to 400,000 templates for PBMC samples and to 120,000 templates for tissue samples. Clonality was defined as one minus Pielou's evenness. To identify tissue-enriched TCRs, differential abundance testing was run on productive amino-acid clonotypes with a minimum total count of 5 and an alpha of 0.1. The Jaccard Index and the Morisita Overlap Index were used to measure how much the repertoires overlapped between compartments. GLIPH grouped TCR beta CDR3s together with public tetramer-defined viral CDR3s, and a viral motif had to include at least three viral sequences and also show V-gene enrichment. In TCRdb, the immuneACCESS table is reduced to in-frame sequences with V and J assigned. These tables do not hold every clone; where another copy was compared, an unresolved V gene accounts for under half, and the others remain unexplained. V, J and clone size are those of that table, while D and trimming were read from the DNA. The table for this sample lists fewer than 45,000 clones; 85% to 90% of them were counted only once. Jointly, the top ten make up 2.6% of the sample.

This sequence was found in a female donor over 55 with stage I squamous cell lung carcinoma. Sequencing used peripheral blood, obtained before any cancer treatment.

The DNA sequence is TGTGCCAGCAAGGCAGGCCCAAGCACAGATACGCAGTATTTT. Translated, it reads CASKAGPSTDTQYF. This sequence uses TRBV6-4 and TRBJ2-3; there is no confident call for the D gene. The germline V gene supplies CDR1 MRHNA and CDR2 SNTAGT. The CDR3 goes from the cysteine to the phenylalanine over 14 residues. Just the 42-base CDR3 DNA is kept, in frame starting at base 1. The trim is 7 bases for V and 0 bases for J, with a gap of 11 bases between the germline ends.